The clone carrying this T cell receptor (beta chain) turned up a few times. The sample originates from a study of control samples from healthy donors and cancer patients. Some clones are missing from TCRdb's copy, which holds only in-frame ones; the method was immunoSEQ multiplex PCR. Of approximately 100,000 clones listed, 92% were seen once; the top ten hold around 3%. This clonotype was obtained from a human donor in good health. The donor label of this sample is uncertain. What was sequenced was blood.

The CDR3 nucleotides are TGCGCCAGCGGCCCAACAGGGGGCACCTACAATGAGCAGTTCTTC. It codes for CASGPTGGTYNEQFF. This chain connects TRBV5-1 to TRBJ2-1, with 9 positions matching TRBD1. The CDR3 loop spans 15 amino acids. Germline assignment: CDR1 SGHRS and CDR2 YFSETQ. V was clipped by 7 bases and J by 2 bases; unmatched bases: 7.